The clone carrying this T cell receptor (beta chain) has at least ten counts. One entry per CDR3 protein results from TCRdb running MiXCR on the 5' RACE reads. This sample has approximately 96,000 distinct CDR3 sequences, with around 9.8% found just once. This entry comes from a study of T cells after yellow fever vaccination. Study as a whole: For low cell numbers, libraries were made with SMART-Seq v4 Ultra Low Input. Study-level findings and limits: Most primary-vaccination clones reappeared after the booster (around 95% CD4, approximately 88% CD8).

This specimen was CD8+ T cells not binding an NS4B(214-222) dextramer, sorted from PBMCs, taken less than 16 days after the first yellow fever vaccination. The source of this sequence is a man younger than 35 who received the YFV17D yellow fever vaccine.

CDR3 loop: CASSISPQLNTEAFF. The CDR3 nucleotides are TGTGCCAGTAGTATCTCTCCACAGCTGAACACTGAAGCTTTCTTT. This chain connects TRBV19 to TRBJ1-1; D is uncertain. This CDR3 contains 15 residues. Germline CDR1 LNHDA, CDR2 SQIVND (reference sequence). The V and J ends lost 3 bases and 0 bases respectively, with 11 bases between them. Together with reference TRBV19 and TRBJ1-1, the CDR3 gives the full variable domain: DGGITQSPKYLFRKEGQNVTLSCEQNLNHDAMYWYRQDPGQGLRLIYYSQIVNDFQKGDIAEGYSVSREKKESFPLTVTSAQKNPTAFYLCASSISPQLNTEAFFGQGTRLTVV.